This T cell receptor beta chain was captured in a study of T-cell memory formation after mild COVID-19 (dated by TCRdb to the early 2020s). Concerning the study at large: TCR sequence clusters from the two donors were found to be largely donor specific. The cohort was made up of two young adult volunteers, one female and one male, who were previously healthy. In a couple of donors, T-cell clones that expanded and contracted after mild COVID-19 were tracked by sequencing TCRalpha and TCRbeta repertoires over time.

This clonotype has ten or more counts. Its antigen remains undetermined. Base qualities were left out, and no much larger clone turns up one base away. The paper's findings and limits, for the study overall: Some responding clones were found in pre-infection memory, which suggests that pre-existing cross-reactive memory T cells took part in the SARS-CoV-2 response. Clones that contracted from day 15 to 85 showed balanced CD4/CD8 phenotypes, whereas a second wave of clones that expanded from day 15 to 37 leaned towards CD4+. Contracting CD4+ clones turned up mainly in the CM and EM memory subsets, whereas EMRA was where CD8+ clones were enriched. Whether the second-wave clones peaking on day 37 were SARS-CoV-2 specific was not confirmed. The study included only a couple of mild cases, and larger cohorts that include severe cases with pre-infection samples were judged to be necessary.

The CDR3 contains 14 residues, cysteine and phenylalanine counted. Only the CDR3 region is kept as DNA, spanning 42 bases read in frame from base 1. Trimming leaves V shorter by 3 bases and J shorter by 7 bases, with the junction holding 8 bases beyond the gene matches. Via the germline V gene, CDR1 is SGHVS and CDR2 FQNEAQ. The sequencing machine was an Illumina NovaSeq 6000. TCRalpha and TCRbeta cDNA libraries were built by 5'RACE with constant-segment primers, adding sample barcodes and unique molecular identifiers. Trizol reagent was used to extract RNA from every sample. Library amplification was performed in two PCR steps, and a second sample barcode and Illumina TruSeq adapters were introduced in the second step. Sequencing of libraries was performed on an Illumina NovaSeq with 2 x 150 bp paired-end reads. Processing in the source paper ran as follows. The reads were demultiplexed and collapsed into UMI-guided consensus sequences using migec v1.2.7. Using mixcr v2.1.11, the UMI consensuses were aligned to TRA and TRB V and J templates and assembled into clonotypes. Expanded or contracted clonotypes were those called significant by both edgeR and NoisET, with noise models trained on biological replicates. For edgeR calls, the cutoffs were a false discovery rate-adjusted p below 0.01 and a log2 fold-change threshold of 1. As an exploratory analysis of dynamics, max-normalized trajectories of the 1000 most abundant clonotypes were examined by PCA with hierarchical clustering. Each responding clone was given a CD4 or CD8 phenotype based on the CD4+ and CD8+ repertoires, which had been sequenced separately. TCRdb reworked the public reads: Q25 trimming with fastp, MiXCR clone assembly, productive beta chains retained. Rows are unified per CDR3 protein, each entry keeping the most common DNA and genes. TCRdb's processing, not the study's, gives the V and J calls here. This sample holds roughly 320,000 distinct CDR3 sequences; around 28% were observed only once. Of the sample, approximately 12% is held by the ten largest clones.

Ficoll-Paque density gradient centrifugation was used to isolate PBMCs. The V and J genes are TRBV7-8 and TRBJ2-5; TRBD1 lines up with 7 middle nucleotides. The sample comprised PBMCs or a T cell subset sorted from them (not recorded which). The sequence derives from an adult woman who had mild COVID-19 (a few samples of this study predate the infection). The sample titles of this study are shuffled in the database, so cell type and time point are left out; the donor was told from shared clones. The nucleotide sequence is given as TGTGCCAGCAGCTTTCCGGGACAGAAAGGGACCCAGTACTTC. Translated, this is CASSFPGQKGTQYF.